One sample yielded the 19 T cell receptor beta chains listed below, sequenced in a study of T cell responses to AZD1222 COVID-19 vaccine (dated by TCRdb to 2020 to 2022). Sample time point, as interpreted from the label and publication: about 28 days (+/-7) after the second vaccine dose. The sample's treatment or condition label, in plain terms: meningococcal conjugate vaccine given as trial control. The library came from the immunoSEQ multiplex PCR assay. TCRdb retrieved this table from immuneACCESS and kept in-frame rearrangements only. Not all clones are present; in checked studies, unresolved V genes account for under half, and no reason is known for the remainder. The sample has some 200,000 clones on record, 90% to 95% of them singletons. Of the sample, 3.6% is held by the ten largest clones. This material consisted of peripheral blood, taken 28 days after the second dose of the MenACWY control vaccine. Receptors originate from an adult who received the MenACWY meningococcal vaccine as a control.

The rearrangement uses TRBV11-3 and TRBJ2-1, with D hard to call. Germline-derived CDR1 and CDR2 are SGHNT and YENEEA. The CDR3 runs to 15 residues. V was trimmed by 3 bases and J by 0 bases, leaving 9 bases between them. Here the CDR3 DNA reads TGTGCCAGCAGCTTTGTGGCGAGCTCCTACAATGAGCAGTTCTTC. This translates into CASSFVASSYNEQFF.

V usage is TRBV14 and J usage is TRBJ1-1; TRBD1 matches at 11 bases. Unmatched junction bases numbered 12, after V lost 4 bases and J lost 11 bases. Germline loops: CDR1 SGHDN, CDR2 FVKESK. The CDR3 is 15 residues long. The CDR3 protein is CASSLSGQGARRAFF. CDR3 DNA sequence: TGTGCCAGCAGCCTCTCAGGACAGGGGGCTAGGAGGGCTTTCTTT.

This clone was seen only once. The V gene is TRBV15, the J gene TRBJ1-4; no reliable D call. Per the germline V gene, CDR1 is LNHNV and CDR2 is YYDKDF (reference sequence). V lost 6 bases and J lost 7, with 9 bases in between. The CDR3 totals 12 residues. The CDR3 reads CATRASGEKLFF. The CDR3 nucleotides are TGTGCCACCAGGGCGTCGGGTGAAAAACTGTTTTTT.

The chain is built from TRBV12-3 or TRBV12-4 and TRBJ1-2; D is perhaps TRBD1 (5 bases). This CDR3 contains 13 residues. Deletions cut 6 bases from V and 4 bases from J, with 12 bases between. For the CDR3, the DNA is TGTGCCAGCAGCCCGGGACCGCTCTATGGCTACACCTTC. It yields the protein CASSPGPLYGYTF.

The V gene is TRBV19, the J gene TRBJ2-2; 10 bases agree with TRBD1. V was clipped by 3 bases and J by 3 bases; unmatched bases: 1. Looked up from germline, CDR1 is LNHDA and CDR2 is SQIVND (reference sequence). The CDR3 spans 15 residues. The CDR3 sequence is CASSIDRGHTGELFF. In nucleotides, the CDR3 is TGTGCCAGTAGTATCGACAGGGGGCACACCGGGGAGCTGTTTTTT.

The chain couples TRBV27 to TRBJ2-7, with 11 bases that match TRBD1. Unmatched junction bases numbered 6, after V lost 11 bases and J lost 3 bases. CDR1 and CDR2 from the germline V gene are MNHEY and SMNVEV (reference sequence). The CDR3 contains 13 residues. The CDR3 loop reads CAVGQGANYEQYF. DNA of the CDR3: TGTGCCGTCGGACAGGGGGCCAACTACGAGCAGTACTTC.

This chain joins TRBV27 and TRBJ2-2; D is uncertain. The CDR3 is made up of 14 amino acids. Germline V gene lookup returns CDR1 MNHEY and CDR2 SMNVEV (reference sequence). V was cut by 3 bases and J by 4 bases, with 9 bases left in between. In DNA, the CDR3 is TGTGCCAGCAGTTTTATAAGTTCCACCGGGGAGCTGTTTTTT. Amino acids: CASSFISSTGELFF.

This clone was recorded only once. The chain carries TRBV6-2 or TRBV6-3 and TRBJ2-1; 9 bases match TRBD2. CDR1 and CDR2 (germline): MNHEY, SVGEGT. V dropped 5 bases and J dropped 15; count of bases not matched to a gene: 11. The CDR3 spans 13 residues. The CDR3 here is CASSLTASGKTFF. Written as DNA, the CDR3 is TGTGCCAGCAGTCTTACCGCTAGCGGGAAGACGTTCTTC.

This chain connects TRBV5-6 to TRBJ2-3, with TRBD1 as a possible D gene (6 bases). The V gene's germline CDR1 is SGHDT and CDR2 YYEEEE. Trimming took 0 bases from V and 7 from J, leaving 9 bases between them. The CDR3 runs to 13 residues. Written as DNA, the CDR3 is TGTGCCAGCAGCTTGGTGGGACATCATACGCAGTATTTT. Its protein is CASSLVGHHTQYF.

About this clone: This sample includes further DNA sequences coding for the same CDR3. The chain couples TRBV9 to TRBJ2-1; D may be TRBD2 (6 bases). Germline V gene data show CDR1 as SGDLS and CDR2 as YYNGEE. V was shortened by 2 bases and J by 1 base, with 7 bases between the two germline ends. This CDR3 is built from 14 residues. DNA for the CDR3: TGTGCCAGCAGCGTCGGGGGATCCTACAATGAGCAGTTCTTC. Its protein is CASSVGGSYNEQFF.

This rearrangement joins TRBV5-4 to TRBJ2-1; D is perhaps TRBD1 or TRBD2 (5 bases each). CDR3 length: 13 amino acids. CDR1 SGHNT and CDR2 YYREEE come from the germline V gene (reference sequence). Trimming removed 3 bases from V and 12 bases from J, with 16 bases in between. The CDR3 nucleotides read TGTGCCAGCAGCTCGGGGACGGATAGTAGGCAGTTCTTC. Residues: CASSSGTDSRQFF.

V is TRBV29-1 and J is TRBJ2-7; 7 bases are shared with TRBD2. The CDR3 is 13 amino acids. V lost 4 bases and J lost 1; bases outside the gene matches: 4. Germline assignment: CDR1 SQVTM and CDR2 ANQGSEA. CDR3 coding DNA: TGCAGCGTTGGCTCGGGAGGATCCTACGAGCAGTACTTC. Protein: CSVGSGGSYEQYF.

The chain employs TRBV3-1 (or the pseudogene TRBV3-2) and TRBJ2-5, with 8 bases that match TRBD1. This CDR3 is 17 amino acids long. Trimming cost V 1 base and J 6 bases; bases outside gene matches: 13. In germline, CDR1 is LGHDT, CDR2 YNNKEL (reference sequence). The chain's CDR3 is CASSQAPGQGRGKTQYF. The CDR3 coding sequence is TGTGCCAGCAGCCAAGCCCCCGGACAGGGCCGGGGAAAGACCCAGTACTTC.

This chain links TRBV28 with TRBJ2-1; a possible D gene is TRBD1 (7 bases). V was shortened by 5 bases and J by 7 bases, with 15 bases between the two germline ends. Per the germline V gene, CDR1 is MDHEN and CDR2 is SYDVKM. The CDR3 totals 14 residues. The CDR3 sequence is CASSAGTVVNEQFF. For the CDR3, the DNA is TGTGCCAGCAGTGCGGGGACAGTAGTAAATGAGCAGTTCTTC.

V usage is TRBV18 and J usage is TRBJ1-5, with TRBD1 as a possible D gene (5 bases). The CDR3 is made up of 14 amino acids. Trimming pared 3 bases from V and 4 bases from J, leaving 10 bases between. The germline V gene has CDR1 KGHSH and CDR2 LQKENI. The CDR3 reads CASSPGRINQPQHF. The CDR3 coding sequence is TGTGCCAGCTCACCGGGACGGATTAATCAGCCCCAGCATTTT.

The DNA for the CDR3 is TGTGCCAGCAGCTTAGGGGGGGCAAGCAATCAGCCCCAGCATTTT. Residues: CASSLGGASNQPQHF. The chain has TRBV7-2 and TRBJ1-5; possibly TRBD1 for D (6 bases). Germline-derived CDR1 and CDR2 are SGHTA and FQGNSA. This CDR3 is 15 amino acids long. The V and J ends lost 1 base and 1 base respectively, with 8 bases between them.

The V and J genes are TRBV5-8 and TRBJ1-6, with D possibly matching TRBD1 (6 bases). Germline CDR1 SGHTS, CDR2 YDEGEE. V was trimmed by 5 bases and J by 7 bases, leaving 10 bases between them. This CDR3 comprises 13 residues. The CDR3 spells CASRLGGNSPLHF. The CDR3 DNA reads TGTGCCAGCAGGTTAGGGGGGAATTCACCCCTCCACTTT.

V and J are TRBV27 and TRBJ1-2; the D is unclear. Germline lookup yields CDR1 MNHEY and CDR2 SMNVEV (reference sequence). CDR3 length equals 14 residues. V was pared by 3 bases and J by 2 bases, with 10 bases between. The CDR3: CASSFRPLNYGYTF. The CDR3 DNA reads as TGTGCCAGCAGTTTTAGGCCATTAAACTATGGCTACACCTTC.

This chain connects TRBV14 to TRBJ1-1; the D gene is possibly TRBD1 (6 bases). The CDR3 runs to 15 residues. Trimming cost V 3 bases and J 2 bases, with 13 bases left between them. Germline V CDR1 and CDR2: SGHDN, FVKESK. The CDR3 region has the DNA TGTGCCAGCAGCCACCAGACAGGAGCCAACACTGAAGCTTTCTTT. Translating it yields CASSHQTGANTEAFF. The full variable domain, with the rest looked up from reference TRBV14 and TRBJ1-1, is EAGVTQFPSHSVIEKGQTVTLRCDPISGHDNLYWYRRVMGKEIKFLLHFVKESKQDESGMPNNRFLAERTGGTYSTLKVQPAELEDSGVYFCASSHQTGANTEAFFGQGTRLTVV.